This TCR beta chain was captured in a study of CD8+CD57+ T cells in acquired aplastic anemia. The overall study: Researchers reported that healthy donors averaged roughly 9.8 million reads for CD4+ cells.

This clonotype has a count of ten or more. Genomic DNA templated the TCR beta VDJ and CDR3 profiling. From the reads, TCRdb called clonotypes with MiXCR, one entry per CDR3 protein. The table has about 220,000 distinct CDR3 sequences, 30% to 40% seen once; the top ten hold 1% to 1.3%. Source material: sorted CD4+, CD8+, or CD8+CD57+ T cells (not recorded which) from PBMCs. This sequence was found in a human donor in good health, serving as a control.

This CDR3 reads CASSIDEGSYEQYF. In nucleotides, the CDR3 is TGTGCCAGTAGTATAGACGAGGGCAGCTACGAGCAGTACTTC. The chain links TRBV19 to TRBJ2-7; D perhaps matches TRBD2 (5 bases). CDR1 and CDR2 from the germline V gene are LNHDA and SQIVND (reference sequence). Trimming shortened V by 0 bases and J by 3 bases, and 9 bases separated the two germline ends. This CDR3 is built from 14 residues. Drawing the rest from reference TRBV19 and TRBJ2-7, the complete variable domain is DGGITQSPKYLFRKEGQNVTLSCEQNLNHDAMYWYRQDPGQGLRLIYYSQIVNDFQKGDIAEGYSVSREKKESFPLTVTSAQKNPTAFYLCASSIDEGSYEQYFGPGTRLTVT.